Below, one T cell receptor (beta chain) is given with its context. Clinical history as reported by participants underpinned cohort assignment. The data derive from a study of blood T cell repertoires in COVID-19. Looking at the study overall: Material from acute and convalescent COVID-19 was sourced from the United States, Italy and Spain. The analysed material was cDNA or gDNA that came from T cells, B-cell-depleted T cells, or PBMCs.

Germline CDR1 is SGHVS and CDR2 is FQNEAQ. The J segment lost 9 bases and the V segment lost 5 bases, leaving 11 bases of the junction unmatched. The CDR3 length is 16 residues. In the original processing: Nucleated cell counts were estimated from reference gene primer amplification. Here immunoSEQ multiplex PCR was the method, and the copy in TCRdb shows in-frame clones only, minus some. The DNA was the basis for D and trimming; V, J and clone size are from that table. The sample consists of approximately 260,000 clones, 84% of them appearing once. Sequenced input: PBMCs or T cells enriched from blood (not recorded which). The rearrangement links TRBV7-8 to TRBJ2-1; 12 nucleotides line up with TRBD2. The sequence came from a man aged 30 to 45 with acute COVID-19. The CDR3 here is CASSPILAGGLSEQFF. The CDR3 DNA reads TGTGCCAGCAGCCCAATCCTAGCGGGGGGGCTCAGTGAGCAGTTCTTC.